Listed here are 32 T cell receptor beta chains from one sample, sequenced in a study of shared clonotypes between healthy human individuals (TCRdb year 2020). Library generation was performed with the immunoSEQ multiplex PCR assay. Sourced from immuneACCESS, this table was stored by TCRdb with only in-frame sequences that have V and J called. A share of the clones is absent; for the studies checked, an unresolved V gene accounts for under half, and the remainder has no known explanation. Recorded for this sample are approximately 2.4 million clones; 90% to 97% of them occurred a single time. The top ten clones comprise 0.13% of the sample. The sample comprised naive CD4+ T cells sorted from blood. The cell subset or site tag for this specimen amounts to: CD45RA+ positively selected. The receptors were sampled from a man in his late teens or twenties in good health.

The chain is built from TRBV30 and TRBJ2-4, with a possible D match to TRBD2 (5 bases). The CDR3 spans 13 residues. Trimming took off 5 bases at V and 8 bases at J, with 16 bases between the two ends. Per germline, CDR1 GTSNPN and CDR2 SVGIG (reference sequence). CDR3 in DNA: TGTGCCTGGGCGCCAGACCCGAGGGACATTCAGTACTTC. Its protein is CAWAPDPRDIQYF.

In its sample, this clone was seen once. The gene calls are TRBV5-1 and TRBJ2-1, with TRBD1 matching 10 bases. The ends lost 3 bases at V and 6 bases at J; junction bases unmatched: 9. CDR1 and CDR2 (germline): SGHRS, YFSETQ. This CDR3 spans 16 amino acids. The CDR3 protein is CASSSLDRGRANEQFF. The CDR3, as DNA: TGCGCCAGCAGCTCCCTAGACAGGGGGCGAGCCAATGAGCAGTTCTTC.

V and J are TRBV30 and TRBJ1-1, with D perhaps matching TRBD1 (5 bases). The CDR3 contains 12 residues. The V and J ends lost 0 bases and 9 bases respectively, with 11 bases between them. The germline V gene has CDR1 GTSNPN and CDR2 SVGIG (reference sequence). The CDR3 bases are TGTGCCTGGAGTGTTAATGGGGCGAAAGCTTTCTTT. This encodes CAWSVNGAKAFF.

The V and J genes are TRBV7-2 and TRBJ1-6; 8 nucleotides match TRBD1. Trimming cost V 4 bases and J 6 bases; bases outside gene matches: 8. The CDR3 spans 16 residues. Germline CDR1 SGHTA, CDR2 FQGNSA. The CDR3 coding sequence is TGTGCCAGCAGCTCCTCCGGGACAGGACTTAATTCACCCCTCCACTTT. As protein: CASSSSGTGLNSPLHF.

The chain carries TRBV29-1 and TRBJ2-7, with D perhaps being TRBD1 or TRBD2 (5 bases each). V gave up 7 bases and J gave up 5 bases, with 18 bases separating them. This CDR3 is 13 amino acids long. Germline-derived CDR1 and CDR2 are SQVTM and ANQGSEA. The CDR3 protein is CSAIDGGRHEQYF. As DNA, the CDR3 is TGCAGCGCCATAGATGGGGGAAGGCACGAGCAGTACTTC.

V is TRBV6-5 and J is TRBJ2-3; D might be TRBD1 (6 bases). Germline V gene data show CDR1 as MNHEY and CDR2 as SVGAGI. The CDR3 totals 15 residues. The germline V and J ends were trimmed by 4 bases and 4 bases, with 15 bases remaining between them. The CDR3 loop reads CASSLGHQSADTQYF. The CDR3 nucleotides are TGTGCCAGCAGTTTGGGACACCAGAGCGCAGATACGCAGTATTTT.

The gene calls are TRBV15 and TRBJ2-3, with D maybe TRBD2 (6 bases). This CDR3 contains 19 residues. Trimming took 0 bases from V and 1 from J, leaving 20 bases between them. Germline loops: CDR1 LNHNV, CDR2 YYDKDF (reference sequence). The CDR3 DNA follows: TGTGCCACCAGCAGAGATCTAATACCGCGGGGAGCAGGCACAGATACGCAGTATTTT. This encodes CATSRDLIPRGAGTDTQYF.

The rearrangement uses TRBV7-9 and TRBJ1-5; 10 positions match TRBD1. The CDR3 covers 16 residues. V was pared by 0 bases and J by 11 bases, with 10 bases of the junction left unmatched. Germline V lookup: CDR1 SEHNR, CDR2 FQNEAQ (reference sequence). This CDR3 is CASSLAGTGVSVAQHF. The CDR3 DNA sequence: TGTGCCAGCAGCTTAGCCGGGACAGGGGTATCAGTGGCCCAGCATTTT.

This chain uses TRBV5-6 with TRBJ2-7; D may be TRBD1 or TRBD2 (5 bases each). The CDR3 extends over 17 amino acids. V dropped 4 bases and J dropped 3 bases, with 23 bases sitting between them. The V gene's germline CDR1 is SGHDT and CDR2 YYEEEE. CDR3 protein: CASSPLGTYKTDYEQYF. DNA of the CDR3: TGTGCCAGCAGCCCCCTCGGGACCTATAAAACCGACTACGAGCAGTACTTC.

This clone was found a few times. The CDR3 is CASNRQNYGYTF. The CDR3 nucleotides read TGTGCCAGTAATCGGCAGAACTATGGCTACACCTTC. The J gene is TRBJ1-2, the V gene TRBV19; D unclear. Trimming took off 7 bases at V and 2 bases at J, with 8 bases between the two ends. CDR3 length: 12 amino acids. Germline CDR1 LNHDA, CDR2 SQIVND (reference sequence).

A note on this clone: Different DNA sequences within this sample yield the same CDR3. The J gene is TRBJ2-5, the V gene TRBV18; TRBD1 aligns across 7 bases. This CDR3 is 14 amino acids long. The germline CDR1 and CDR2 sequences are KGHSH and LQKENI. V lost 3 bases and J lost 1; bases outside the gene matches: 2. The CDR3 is CASSPRQGQETQYF. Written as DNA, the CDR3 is TGTGCCAGCTCACCTCGACAGGGCCAAGAGACCCAGTACTTC.

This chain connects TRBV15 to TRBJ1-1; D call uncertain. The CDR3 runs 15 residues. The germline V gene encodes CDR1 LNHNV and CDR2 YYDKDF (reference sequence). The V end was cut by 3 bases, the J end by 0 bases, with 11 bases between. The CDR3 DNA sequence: TGTGCCACCAGCAGGCCGAGGGCGCTGAACACTGAAGCTTTCTTT. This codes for CATSRPRALNTEAFF.

CDR3 in DNA: TGTGCCAGCAGCATGAGACAGGGACAGAACACTGAAGCTTTCTTT. Its translation: CASSMRQGQNTEAFF. The chain carries TRBV11-2 and TRBJ1-1, with TRBD1 identical over 7 bases. The CDR3 extends over 15 amino acids. The J segment lost 1 base and the V segment lost 5 bases, leaving 7 bases of the junction unmatched. The germline CDR1 and CDR2 sequences are SGHAT and FQNNGV.

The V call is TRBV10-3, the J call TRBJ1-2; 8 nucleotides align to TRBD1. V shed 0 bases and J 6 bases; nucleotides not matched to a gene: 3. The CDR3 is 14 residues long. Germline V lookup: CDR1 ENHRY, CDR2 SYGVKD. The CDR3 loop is CAISESDRVHGYTF. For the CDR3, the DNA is TGTGCCATCAGTGAGTCGGACAGGGTTCATGGCTACACCTTC.

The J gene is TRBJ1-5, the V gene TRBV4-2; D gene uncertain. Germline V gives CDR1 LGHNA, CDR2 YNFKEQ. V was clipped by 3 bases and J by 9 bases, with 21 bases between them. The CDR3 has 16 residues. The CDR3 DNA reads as TGTGCCAGCAGCCAGTATTCTTGGGAAGACGTAGGGCCCCAGCATTTT. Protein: CASSQYSWEDVGPQHF.

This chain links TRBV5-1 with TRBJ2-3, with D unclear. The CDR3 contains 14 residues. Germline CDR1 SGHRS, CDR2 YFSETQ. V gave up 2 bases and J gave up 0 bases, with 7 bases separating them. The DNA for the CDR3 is TGCGCCAGCAGCTTTGGGAAAAGCACAGATACGCAGTATTTT. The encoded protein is CASSFGKSTDTQYF.

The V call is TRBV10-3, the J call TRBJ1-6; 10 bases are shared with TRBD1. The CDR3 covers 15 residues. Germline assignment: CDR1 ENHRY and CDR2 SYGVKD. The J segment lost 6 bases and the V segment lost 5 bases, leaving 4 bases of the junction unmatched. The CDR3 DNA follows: TGTGCCATCAGTCCGGGACAGGGGTCTAATTCACCCCTCCACTTT. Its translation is CAISPGQGSNSPLHF.

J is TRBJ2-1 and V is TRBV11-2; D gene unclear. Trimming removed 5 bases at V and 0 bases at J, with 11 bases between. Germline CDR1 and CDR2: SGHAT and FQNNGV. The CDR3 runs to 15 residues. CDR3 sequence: CASSSVPSSYNEQFF. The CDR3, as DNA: TGTGCCAGCAGCAGCGTTCCCAGCTCCTACAATGAGCAGTTCTTC.

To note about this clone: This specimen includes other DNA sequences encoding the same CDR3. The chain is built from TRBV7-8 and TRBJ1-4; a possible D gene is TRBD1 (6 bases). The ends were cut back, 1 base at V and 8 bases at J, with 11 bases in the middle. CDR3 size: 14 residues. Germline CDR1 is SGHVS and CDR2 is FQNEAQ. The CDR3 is CASSLGGLGEKLFF. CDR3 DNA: TGTGCCAGCAGCTTAGGGGGGCTGGGGGAAAAACTGTTTTTT.

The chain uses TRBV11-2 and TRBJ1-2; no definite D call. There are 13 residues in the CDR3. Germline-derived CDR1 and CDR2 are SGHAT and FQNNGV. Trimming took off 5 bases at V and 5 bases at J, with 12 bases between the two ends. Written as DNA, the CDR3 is TGTGCCAGCAGCCCCGCGTATAGTTATGGCTACACCTTC. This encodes CASSPAYSYGYTF.

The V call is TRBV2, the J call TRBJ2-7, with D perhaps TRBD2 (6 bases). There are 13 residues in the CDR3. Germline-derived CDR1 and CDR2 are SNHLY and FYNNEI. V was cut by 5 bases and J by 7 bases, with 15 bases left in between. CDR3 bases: TGTGCCAGCAGTACGGGACTGAGCCTGGAGCAGTACTTC. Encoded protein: CASSTGLSLEQYF.

Here the CDR3 reads CASALNSNQPQHF. CDR3 nucleotide sequence: TGTGCCAGCGCCCTTAATAGCAATCAGCCCCAGCATTTT. The chain carries TRBV7-9 and TRBJ1-5; D unclear. CDR1 is SEHNR, CDR2 FQNEAQ, per germline (reference sequence). V lost 8 bases and J 0 bases, leaving 8 bases between the germline ends. CDR3 length: 13 amino acids.

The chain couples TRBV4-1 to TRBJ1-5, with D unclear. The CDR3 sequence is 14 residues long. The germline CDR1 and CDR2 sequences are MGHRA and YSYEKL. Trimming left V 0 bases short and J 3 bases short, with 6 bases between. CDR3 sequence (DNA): TGCGCCAGCAGCCAAGAATCCCCCAATCAGCCCCAGCATTTT. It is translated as CASSQESPNQPQHF.

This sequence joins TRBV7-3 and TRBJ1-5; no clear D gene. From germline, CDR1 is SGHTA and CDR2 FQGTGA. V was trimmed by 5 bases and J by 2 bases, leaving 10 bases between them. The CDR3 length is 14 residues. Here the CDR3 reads CASSRGRGNQPQHF. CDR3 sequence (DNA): TGTGCCAGCAGCCGAGGACGGGGCAATCAGCCCCAGCATTTT.

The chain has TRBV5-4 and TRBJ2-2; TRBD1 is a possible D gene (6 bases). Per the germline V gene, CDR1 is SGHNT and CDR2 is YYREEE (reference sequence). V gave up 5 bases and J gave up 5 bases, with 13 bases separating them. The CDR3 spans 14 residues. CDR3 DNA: TGTGCCAGCAGGGGGGCAGGGCAAACCGGGGAGCTGTTTTTT. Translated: CASRGAGQTGELFF.

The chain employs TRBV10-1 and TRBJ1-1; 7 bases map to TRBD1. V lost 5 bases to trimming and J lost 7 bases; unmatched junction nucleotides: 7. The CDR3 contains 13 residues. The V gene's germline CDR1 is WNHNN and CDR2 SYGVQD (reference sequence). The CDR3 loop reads CASSTRGTGEAFF. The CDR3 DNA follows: TGCGCCAGCAGTACCAGGGGGACTGGTGAAGCTTTCTTT.

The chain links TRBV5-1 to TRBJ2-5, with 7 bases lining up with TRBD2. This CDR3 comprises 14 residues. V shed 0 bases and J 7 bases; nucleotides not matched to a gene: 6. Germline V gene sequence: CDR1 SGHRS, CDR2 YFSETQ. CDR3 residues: CASSLAWERGTQYF. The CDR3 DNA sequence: TGCGCCAGCAGCTTGGCCTGGGAGCGGGGGACCCAGTACTTC. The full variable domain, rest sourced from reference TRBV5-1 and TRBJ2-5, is KAGVTQTPRYLIKTRGQQVTLSCSPISGHRSVSWYQQTPGQGLQFLFEYFSETQRNKGNFPGRFSGRQFSNSRSEMNVSTLELGDSALYLCASSLAWERGTQYFGPGTRLLVL.

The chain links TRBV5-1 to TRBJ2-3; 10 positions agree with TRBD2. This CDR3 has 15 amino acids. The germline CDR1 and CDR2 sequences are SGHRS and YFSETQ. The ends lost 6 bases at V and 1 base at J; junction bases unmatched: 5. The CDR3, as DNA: TGCGCCAGCACAGCGGGAGGGATTCGCACAGATACGCAGTATTTT. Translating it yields CASTAGGIRTDTQYF.

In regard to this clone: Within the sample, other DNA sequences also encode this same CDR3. For the CDR3, the DNA is TGTGCCAGCAGCCAAGCTCATTATGGCTACACCTTC. Amino acid sequence: CASSQAHYGYTF. The genes are TRBV14 and TRBJ1-2; D not resolved. CDR1 is SGHDN, CDR2 FVKESK, per germline. The CDR3 totals 12 residues. Trimming cost V 1 base and J 5 bases, with 5 bases left between them.

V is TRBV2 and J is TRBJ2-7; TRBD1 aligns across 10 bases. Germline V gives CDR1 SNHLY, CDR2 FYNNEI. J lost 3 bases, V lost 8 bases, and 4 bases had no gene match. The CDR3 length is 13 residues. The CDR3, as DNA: TGTGCCAGCCTCCGGGACAGGGGCTACGAGCAGTACTTC. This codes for CASLRDRGYEQYF.

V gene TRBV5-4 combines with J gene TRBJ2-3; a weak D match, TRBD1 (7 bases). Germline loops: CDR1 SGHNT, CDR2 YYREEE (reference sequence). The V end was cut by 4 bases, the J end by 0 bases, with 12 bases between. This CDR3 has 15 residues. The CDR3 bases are TGTGCCAGCAGCCGCGGGGACAGTAGCACAGATACGCAGTATTTT. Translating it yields CASSRGDSSTDTQYF.

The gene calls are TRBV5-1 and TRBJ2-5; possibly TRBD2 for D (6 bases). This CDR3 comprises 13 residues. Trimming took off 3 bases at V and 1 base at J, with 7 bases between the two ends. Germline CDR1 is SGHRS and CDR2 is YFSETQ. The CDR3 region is CASSWDFQETQYF. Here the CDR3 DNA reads TGCGCCAGCAGCTGGGACTTCCAAGAGACCCAGTACTTC. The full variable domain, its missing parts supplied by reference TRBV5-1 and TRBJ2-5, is KAGVTQTPRYLIKTRGQQVTLSCSPISGHRSVSWYQQTPGQGLQFLFEYFSETQRNKGNFPGRFSGRQFSNSRSEMNVSTLELGDSALYLCASSWDFQETQYFGPGTRLLVL.